This T cell receptor (beta chain) was recorded in a study of control samples from healthy donors and cancer patients. The CDR3 runs to 14 residues. Germline V lookup: CDR1 SQVTM, CDR2 ANQGSEA. V lost 6 bases, J lost 5 bases, and 16 bases lay in between. Here immunoSEQ multiplex PCR was the method, and the copy in TCRdb shows in-frame clones only, minus some. The sample includes 190,000 or so clones, 90% to 95% of them seen just once. The receptor was derived from a man between 18 and 35 years old in good health. The chain combines TRBV29-1 with TRBJ2-2; D possibly matches TRBD1 or TRBD2 (6 bases each). Sequenced material: blood. The chain's CDR3 is CSVAGGQWTGELFF. The CDR3 DNA sequence: TGCAGCGTCGCTGGGGGGCAGTGGACCGGGGAGCTGTTTTTT.